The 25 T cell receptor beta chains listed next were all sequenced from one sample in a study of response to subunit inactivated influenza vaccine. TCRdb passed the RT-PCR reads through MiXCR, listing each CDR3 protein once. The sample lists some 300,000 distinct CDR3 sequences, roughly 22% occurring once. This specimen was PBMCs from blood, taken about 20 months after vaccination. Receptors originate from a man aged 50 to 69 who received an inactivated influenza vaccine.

The CDR3 reads CSVEEGKWDWSGNTIYF. The CDR3 coding sequence is TGCAGCGTTGAAGAAGGGAAATGGGATTGGTCCGGAAACACCATATATTTT. This chain links TRBV29-1 with TRBJ1-3; D is ambiguous. Germline V gives CDR1 SQVTM, CDR2 ANQGSEA. The V and J ends lost 0 bases and 4 bases respectively, with 19 bases between them. There are 17 residues in the CDR3. Variable domain in full (rest from reference TRBV29-1 and TRBJ1-3): SAVISQKPSRDICQRGTSLTIQCQVDSQVTMMFWYRQQPGQSLTLIATANQGSEATYESGFVIDKFPISRPNLTFSTLTVSNMSPEDSSIYLCSVEEGKWDWSGNTIYFGEGSWLTVV.

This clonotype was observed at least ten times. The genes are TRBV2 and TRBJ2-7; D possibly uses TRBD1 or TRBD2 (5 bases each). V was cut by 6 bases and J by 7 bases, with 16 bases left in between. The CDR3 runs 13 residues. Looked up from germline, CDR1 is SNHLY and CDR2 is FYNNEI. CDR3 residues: CASSLTGSGEQYF. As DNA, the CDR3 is TGTGCCAGCAGCCTAACAGGATCGGGAGAGCAGTACTTC.

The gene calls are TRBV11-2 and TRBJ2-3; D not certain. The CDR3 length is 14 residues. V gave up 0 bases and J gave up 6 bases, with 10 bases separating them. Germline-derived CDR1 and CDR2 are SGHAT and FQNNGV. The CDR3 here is CASSLDLSGDTQYF. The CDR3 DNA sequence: TGTGCCAGCAGCTTAGATCTATCTGGGGATACGCAGTATTTT.

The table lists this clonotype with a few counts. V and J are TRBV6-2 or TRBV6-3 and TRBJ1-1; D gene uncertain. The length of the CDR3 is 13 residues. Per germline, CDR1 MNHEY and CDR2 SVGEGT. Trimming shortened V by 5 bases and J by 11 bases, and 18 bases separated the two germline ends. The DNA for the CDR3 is TGTGCCAGCAGTATCCGAGACACCACGGTGGCTTTCTTT. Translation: CASSIRDTTVAFF.

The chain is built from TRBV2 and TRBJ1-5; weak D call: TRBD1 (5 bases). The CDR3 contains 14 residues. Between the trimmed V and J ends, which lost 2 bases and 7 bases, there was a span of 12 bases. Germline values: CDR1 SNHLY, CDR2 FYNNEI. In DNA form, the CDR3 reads TGTGCCAGCAGTGAACAGGGTAGTTACCAGCCCCAGCATTTT. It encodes CASSEQGSYQPQHF.

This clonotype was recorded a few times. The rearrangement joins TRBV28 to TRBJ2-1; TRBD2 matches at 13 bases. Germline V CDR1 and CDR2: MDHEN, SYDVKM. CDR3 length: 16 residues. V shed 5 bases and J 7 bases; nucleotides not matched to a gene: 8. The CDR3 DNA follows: TGTGCCAGCAGTCCCCAACTAGCGGGAGGGTGGAATGAGCAGTTCTTC. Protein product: CASSPQLAGGWNEQFF.

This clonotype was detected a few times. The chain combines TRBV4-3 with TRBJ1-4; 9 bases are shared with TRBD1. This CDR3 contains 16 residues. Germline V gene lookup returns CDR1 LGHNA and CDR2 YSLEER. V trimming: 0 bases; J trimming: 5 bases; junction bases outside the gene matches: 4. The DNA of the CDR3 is TGCGCCAGCAGCCAAGAGGCGGGACAGGGAAATGAAAAACTGTTTTTT. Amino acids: CASSQEAGQGNEKLFF.

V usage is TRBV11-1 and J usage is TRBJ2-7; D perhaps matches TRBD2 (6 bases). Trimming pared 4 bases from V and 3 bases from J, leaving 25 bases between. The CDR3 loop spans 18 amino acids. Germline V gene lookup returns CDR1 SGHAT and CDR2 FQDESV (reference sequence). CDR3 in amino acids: CASSSTIVSGDGDYEQYF. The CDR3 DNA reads TGTGCCAGCAGCTCCACCATCGTTTCGGGGGACGGAGACTACGAGCAGTACTTC. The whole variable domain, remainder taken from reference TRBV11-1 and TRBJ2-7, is EAEVAQSPRYKITEKSQAVAFWCDPISGHATLYWYRQILGQGPELLVQFQDESVVDDSQLPKDRFSAERLKGVDSTLKIQPAELGDSAMYLCASSSTIVSGDGDYEQYFGPGTRLTVT.

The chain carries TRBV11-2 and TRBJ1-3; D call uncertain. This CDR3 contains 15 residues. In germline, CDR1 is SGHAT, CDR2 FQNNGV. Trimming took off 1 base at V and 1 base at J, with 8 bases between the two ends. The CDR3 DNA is TGTGCCAGCAGCTTAGGCCGAACGTCTGGAAACACCATATATTTT. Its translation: CASSLGRTSGNTIYF.

CDR3 region: CASSVALTSAYNEQFF. CDR3 in DNA: TGTGCCAGCAGCGTAGCGCTGACTAGCGCATACAATGAGCAGTTCTTC. V is TRBV9 and J is TRBJ2-1; 8 bases line up with TRBD2. The trim removed 0 bases at V and 4 bases at J, leaving 6 bases unmatched. The CDR3 length is 16 residues. Germline V CDR1 and CDR2: SGDLS, YYNGEE. Variable domain in full (rest from reference TRBV9 and TRBJ2-1): DSGVTQTPKHLITATGQRVTLRCSPRSGDLSVYWYQQSLDQGLQFLIQYYNGEERAKGNILERFSAQQFPDLHSELNLSSLELGDSALYFCASSVALTSAYNEQFFGPGTRLTVL.

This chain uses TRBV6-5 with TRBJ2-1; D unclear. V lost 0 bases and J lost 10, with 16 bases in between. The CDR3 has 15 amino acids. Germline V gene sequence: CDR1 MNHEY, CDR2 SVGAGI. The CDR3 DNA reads TGTGCCAGCAGTTACTCCCAGGTGAATTTTAAGGAGCAGTTCTTC. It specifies CASSYSQVNFKEQFF.

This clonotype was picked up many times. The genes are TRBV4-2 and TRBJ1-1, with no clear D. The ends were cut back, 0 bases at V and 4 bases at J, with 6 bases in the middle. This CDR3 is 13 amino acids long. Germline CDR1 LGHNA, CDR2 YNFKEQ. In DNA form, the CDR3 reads TGTGCCAGCAGCCAAGAAAGAGTCACTGAAGCTTTCTTT. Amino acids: CASSQERVTEAFF.

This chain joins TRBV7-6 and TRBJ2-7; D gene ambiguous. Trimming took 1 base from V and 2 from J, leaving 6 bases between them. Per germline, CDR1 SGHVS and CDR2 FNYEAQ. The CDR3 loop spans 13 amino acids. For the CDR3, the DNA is TGTGCCAGCAGCTTAGGCATTCCCTACGAGCAGTACTTC. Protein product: CASSLGIPYEQYF.

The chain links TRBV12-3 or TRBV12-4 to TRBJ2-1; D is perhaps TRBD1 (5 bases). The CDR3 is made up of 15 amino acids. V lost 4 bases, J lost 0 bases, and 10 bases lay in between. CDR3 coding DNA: TGTGCCAGCAGTTGGCGGACAAGCTCCTACAATGAGCAGTTCTTC. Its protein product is CASSWRTSSYNEQFF.

The chain's CDR3 is CASSQDTGRQPQHF. Here the CDR3 DNA reads TGTGCCAGCAGCCAAGACACAGGGAGGCAGCCCCAGCATTTT. This chain connects TRBV4-2 to TRBJ1-5; D is perhaps TRBD1 (6 bases). The CDR3 contains 14 residues. The germline V gene encodes CDR1 LGHNA and CDR2 YNFKEQ. With 0 bases removed from V and 7 bases from J, the gap between germline ends came to 10 bases.

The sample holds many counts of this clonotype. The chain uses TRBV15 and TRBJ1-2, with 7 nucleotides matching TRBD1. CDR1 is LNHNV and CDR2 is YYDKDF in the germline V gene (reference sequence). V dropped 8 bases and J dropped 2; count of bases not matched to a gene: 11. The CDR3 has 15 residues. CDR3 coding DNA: TGTGCCACCTCTACCCCGGGACAGCCGAACTATGGCTACACCTTC. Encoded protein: CATSTPGQPNYGYTF.

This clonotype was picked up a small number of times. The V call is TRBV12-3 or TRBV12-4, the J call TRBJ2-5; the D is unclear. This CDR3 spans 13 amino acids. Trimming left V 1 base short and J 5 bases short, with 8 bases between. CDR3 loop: CASSLGIGETQYF. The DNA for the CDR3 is TGTGCCAGCAGTTTAGGAATAGGGGAGACCCAGTACTTC.

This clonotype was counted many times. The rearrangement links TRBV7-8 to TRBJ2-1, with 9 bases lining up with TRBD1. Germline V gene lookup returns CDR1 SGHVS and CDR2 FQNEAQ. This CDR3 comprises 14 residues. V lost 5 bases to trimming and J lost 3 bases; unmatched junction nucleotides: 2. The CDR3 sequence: CASSVTGGYNEQFF. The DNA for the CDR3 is TGTGCCAGCAGCGTGACAGGGGGCTACAATGAGCAGTTCTTC.

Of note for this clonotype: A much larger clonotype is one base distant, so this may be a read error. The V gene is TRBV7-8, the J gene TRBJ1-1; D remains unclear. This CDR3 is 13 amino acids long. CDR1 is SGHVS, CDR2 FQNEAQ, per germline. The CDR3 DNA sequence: TGTGCCAGCAGCTTAGCACCGAACACTGAAGCTTTATTT. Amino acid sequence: CASSLAPNTEALF.

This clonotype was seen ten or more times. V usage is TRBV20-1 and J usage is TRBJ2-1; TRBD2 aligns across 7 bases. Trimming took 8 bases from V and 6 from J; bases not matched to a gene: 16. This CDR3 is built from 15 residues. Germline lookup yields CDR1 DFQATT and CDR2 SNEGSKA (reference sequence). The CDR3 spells CSIPPRIGRGNEQFF. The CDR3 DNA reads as TGCAGTATACCCCCCCGAATAGGGAGGGGCAATGAGCAGTTCTTC.

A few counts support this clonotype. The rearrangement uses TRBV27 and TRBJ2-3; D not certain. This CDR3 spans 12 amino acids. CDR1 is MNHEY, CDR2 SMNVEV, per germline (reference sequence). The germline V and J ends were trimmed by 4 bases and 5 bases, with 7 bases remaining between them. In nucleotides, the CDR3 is TGTGCCAGCAGTTGGAATGGAGATACGCAGTATTTT. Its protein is CASSWNGDTQYF.

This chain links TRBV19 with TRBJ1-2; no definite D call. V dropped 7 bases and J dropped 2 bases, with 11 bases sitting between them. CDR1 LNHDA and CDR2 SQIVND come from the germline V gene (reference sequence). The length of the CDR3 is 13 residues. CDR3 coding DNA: TGTGCCAGTAAGGCATCTGAGAACTATGGCTACACCTTC. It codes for CASKASENYGYTF.

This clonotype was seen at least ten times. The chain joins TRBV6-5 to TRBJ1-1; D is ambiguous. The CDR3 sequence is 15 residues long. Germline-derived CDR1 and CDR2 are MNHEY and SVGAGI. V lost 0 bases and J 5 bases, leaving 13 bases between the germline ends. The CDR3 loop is CASSYSKAARTEAFF. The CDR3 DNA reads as TGTGCCAGCAGTTACTCGAAGGCGGCAAGAACTGAAGCTTTCTTT.

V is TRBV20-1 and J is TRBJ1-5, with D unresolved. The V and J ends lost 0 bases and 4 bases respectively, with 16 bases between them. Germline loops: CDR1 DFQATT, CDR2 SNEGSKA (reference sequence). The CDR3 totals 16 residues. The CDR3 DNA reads TGCAGTGCTAGAGATGGGGTACGAGTTAAGAATCAGCCCCAGCATTTT. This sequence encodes CSARDGVRVKNQPQHF.

As DNA, the CDR3 is TGCAGTGCGTCGACAGGGGCTCCCTATAATTCACCCCTCCACTTT. Its protein product is CSASTGAPYNSPLHF. The chain combines TRBV20-1 with TRBJ1-6; 8 positions match TRBD1. V lost 6 bases and J lost 2; bases outside the gene matches: 6. There are 15 residues in the CDR3. Germline V gene data show CDR1 as DFQATT and CDR2 as SNEGSKA (reference sequence).